This T cell receptor (beta chain) was recovered during a study of blood T cell repertoires in COVID-19. Turning to the study itself: From T cells, B-cell-depleted T cells, or PBMCs came the material, which was cDNA or gDNA.

This CDR3 has 17 residues. The ends were cut back, 4 bases at V and 0 bases at J, with 18 bases in the middle. The germline V gene encodes CDR1 SGHRS and CDR2 YFSETQ. Individuals aged roughly 18 to 95 years were recruited from approximately 22 US areas. Clinical history as reported by participants underpinned cohort assignment. Source study methods: Estimated nucleated cell counts came from reference gene primer amplification. Sequenced by immunoSEQ multiplex PCR; TCRdb stores in-frame clones only, minus some. For V, J and clone size, that table is used; D and trimming come from the DNA. Of roughly 310,000 clones listed, about 92% were seen once; the top ten hold 2.6%.

This sequence was found in a man aged 55 to 70 who had recovered from COVID-19. The sample comprised PBMCs or T cells enriched from blood (not recorded which). The V gene is TRBV5-1, the J gene TRBJ2-3, with D possibly matching TRBD2 (6 bases). This chain's CDR3 is CASSIRPGATSTDTQYF. CDR3 sequence (DNA): TGCGCCAGCAGCATACGCCCGGGAGCCACTAGCACAGATACGCAGTATTTT.